The following is a T cell receptor (beta chain) sequence with its context. Its target is unknown. CD45RO-negative CD8 cells positively selected for CCR7 made up the naive population, which excluded terminally differentiated effector memory CD45RA+ cells. The J segment lost 8 bases and the V segment lost 5 bases, leaving 7 bases of the junction unmatched. The CDR3 extends over 13 amino acids. CDR1 is MNHEY, CDR2 SMNVEV, per germline (reference sequence). Produced via immunoSEQ multiplex PCR; TCRdb's table is partial and in-frame only. The sample has around 2.1 million clones; 85% to 95% are singletons. This record comes from a study of shared clonotypes between healthy human individuals. Whole-study results and caveats: All-four-donor shared clonotypes had higher generation probabilities than non-shared clonotypes did.

The sequenced material came from naive CD8+ T cells from PBMCs. The origin of this receptor is a man younger than 30 in good health. Some clones in this sample may be carry-over from other donors' samples. The chain is built from TRBV27 and TRBJ1-2; 8 positions agree with TRBD1. CDR3 sequence: CASSPADRDGYTF. CDR3 coding DNA: TGTGCCAGCAGTCCGGCGGACAGGGACGGCTACACCTTC.